These T cell receptor beta chains were read from a single sample in a study of shared clonotypes between healthy human individuals. Generated by immunoSEQ multiplex PCR, the TCRdb table keeps only in-frame clones and is missing some. The repertoire holds over a million clones, with roughly 80% as singletons. The source material was memory CD4+ T cells sorted from blood. These receptor sequences come from a man between 18 and 35 years old in good health. CDR3s include the opening cysteine and the closing phenylalanine or tryptophan. D genes are given only for firm matches. Only some rows state a clone size, as once, few, many or a class for expanded clones.

NA	TRBJ2-1	TRBV7-2	TRBD2	TGTGCCAGCAGCTTACAATCACTAGCGGGAGCCAATGAGCAGTTCTTC	CASSLQSLAGANEQFF
NA	TRBJ2-5	TRBV6-5	NA	TGTGCCAGCAGTTATGTAGGGGGAGAGACCCAGTACTTC	CASSYVGGETQYF
NA	TRBJ2-1	TRBV11-3	NA	TGTGCCAGCAGCACAGGCCACCCAGGCAATGAGCAGTTCTTC	CASSTGHPGNEQFF
few	TRBJ2-3	TRBV7-3	NA	TGTGCCAGCAGCTTTGGCACAGATACGCAGTATTTT	CASSFGTDTQYF
NA	TRBJ2-1	TRBV7-8	TRBD2	TGTGCCAGCATCTCACGGGAGGGGTACTCCTACAATGAGCAGTTCTTC	CASISREGYSYNEQFF
NA	TRBJ2-2	TRBV4-3	NA	TGCGCCAGCAGCCGAGGCTGGGTCGGGAACACCGGGGAGCTGTTTTTT	CASSRGWVGNTGELFF
NA	TRBJ2-2	TRBV7-2	NA	TGTGCCAGCAGCGCGGACAGGAACACCGGGGAGCTGTTTTTT	CASSADRNTGELFF
NA	TRBJ2-2	TRBV5-4	NA	TGTGCCAGCGCAGATGGCCGCGGCACCGGGGAGCTGTTTTTT	CASADGRGTGELFF
NA	TRBJ2-3	TRBV2	NA	TGTGCCAGCAGGGGGTCAGATACGCAGTATTTT	CASRGSDTQYF
NA	TRBJ2-5	TRBV7-6	NA	TGTGCCAGCAGCTCAGGGTCCCTAACTCAGTACTTC	CASSSGSLTQYF
NA	TRBJ2-7	TRBV5-1	TRBD2	TGCGCCAGCAGCCAAACCCCTCCTAGCGGGAGGTACTACGAGCAGTACTTC	CASSQTPPSGRYYEQYF
NA	TRBJ2-3	TRBV7-8	NA	TGTGCCAGCCAGGGACCGTGGGCAAGCACAGATACGCAGTATTTT	CASQGPWASTDTQYF
NA	TRBJ2-7	TRBV6-1	NA	TGTGCCAGCAGTGAGTTGGTAGGGGGAGGCTACGAGCAGTACTTC	CASSELVGGGYEQYF
NA	TRBJ1-1	TRBV28	NA	TGTGCCAGCAGTACTGACATGAACACTGAAGCTTTCTTT	CASSTDMNTEAFF
NA	TRBJ1-1	TRBV18	TRBD1	TGTGCCAGCTTCCTGACTCTCGACAGGGGGAAGGCTTTCTTT	CASFLTLDRGKAFF
once	TRBJ2-7	TRBV7-6	NA	TGTGCCAGCAGCTTAGCTCACGAAGGGTACGAGCAGTACTTC	CASSLAHEGYEQYF
NA	TRBJ2-2	TRBV6-1	NA	TGTGCCAGCAGTTACGTGGGGGAGCTGTTTTTT	CASSYVGELFF
NA	TRBJ1-5	TRBV18	NA	TGTGCCAGCTCACCGGGTAGTGATCAGCCCCAGCATTTT	CASSPGSDQPQHF
NA	TRBJ2-5	TRBV7-2	TRBD2	TGTGCCAGCAGCCCAGGGAGGGGAGAGACCCAGTACTTC	CASSPGRGETQYF
NA	TRBJ1-5	TRBV2	NA	TGTGCCAGCAGGCAACAGGTAGAAAATCAGCCCCAGCATTTT	CASRQQVENQPQHF
NA	TRBJ2-7	TRBV5-1	NA	TGCGCCAGCAGCTTGGGTGCCGGATCATACGAGCAGTACTTC	CASSLGAGSYEQYF
NA	TRBJ2-7	TRBV5-4	TRBD1	TGTGCCAGCAGCTTGGATGGGACAGGGTACTACGAGCAGTACTTC	CASSLDGTGYYEQYF
NA	TRBJ1-5	TRBV7-9	NA	TGTGCCAGCAGCTTAGATACGGTTTATCAGCCCCAGCATTTT	CASSLDTVYQPQHF
NA	TRBJ2-7	TRBV4-3	NA	TGCGCCAGCAGCCAAGACCGGGGGAGGAACGAGCAGTACTTC	CASSQDRGRNEQYF
NA	TRBJ1-1	TRBV19	TRBD1	TGTGCCAGTACCCCTCGACAGGGAATCCTTGAAGCTTTCTTT	CASTPRQGILEAFF